This passage covers 24 T cell receptor beta chains from one sample sequenced in a study of chemoradiotherapy in HPV16-positive cancers. The assay was immunoSEQ multiplex PCR, and TCRdb's table has in-frame clones only and misses some. The repertoire holds 6,000 to 8,000 clones, with approximately 91% as singletons. The starting material was tumor tissue, obtained from a patient who underwent chemoradiotherapy. The receptors derive from a human donor with HPV-associated anogenital cancer.

J is TRBJ1-1 and V is TRBV20-1; D remains unclear. The CDR3 extends over 10 amino acids. Trimming removed 2 bases from V and 8 bases from J, with 6 bases in between. Germline V gene lookup returns CDR1 DFQATT and CDR2 SNEGSKA (reference sequence). The CDR3 sequence is CSARFQEAFF. CDR3 coding DNA: TGCAGTGCTAGATTTCAAGAAGCTTTCTTT.

The rearrangement links TRBV10-3 to TRBJ2-1; 8 bases agree with TRBD2. The CDR3 length is 12 residues. Looked up from germline, CDR1 is ENHRY and CDR2 is SYGVKD. Germline trimming cut 5 bases from V and 9 bases from J; bases unmatched to any gene: 3. CDR3 residues: CAISPLAGEQFF. CDR3 bases: TGTGCCATCAGTCCGCTAGCGGGTGAGCAGTTCTTC.

This clone showed up just once. The CDR3 sequence is CASSKRDLETQYF. CDR3 DNA: TGTGCCAGCAGCAAAAGGGACCTAGAGACCCAGTACTTC. The rearrangement links TRBV5-4 to TRBJ2-5; D may be TRBD1 or TRBD2 (5 bases each). Germline values: CDR1 SGHNT, CDR2 YYREEE (reference sequence). V lost 4 bases and J 4 bases, leaving 11 bases between the germline ends. CDR3 length: 13 amino acids.

The chain recombines TRBV5-1 with TRBJ2-1; D tentatively reads TRBD1 or TRBD2 (6 bases each). Germline CDR1 SGHRS, CDR2 YFSETQ. CDR3 length: 15 amino acids. V was cut by 0 bases and J by 0 bases, with 7 bases left in between. The CDR3 DNA sequence: TGCGCCAGCAGCTTGGAGGGGGGCTCCTACAATGAGCAGTTCTTC. Translation gives CASSLEGGSYNEQFF. Full variable domain (rest looked up from reference TRBV5-1 and TRBJ2-1): KAGVTQTPRYLIKTRGQQVTLSCSPISGHRSVSWYQQTPGQGLQFLFEYFSETQRNKGNFPGRFSGRQFSNSRSEMNVSTLELGDSALYLCASSLEGGSYNEQFFGPGTRLTVL.

J is TRBJ1-3 and V is TRBV5-4; the D gene is possibly TRBD1 (5 bases). Trimming pared 0 bases from V and 0 bases from J, leaving 10 bases between. This CDR3 is built from 16 residues. Germline V gene lookup returns CDR1 SGHNT and CDR2 YYREEE (reference sequence). CDR3 residues: CASSLAAGVSGNTIYF. Here the CDR3 DNA reads TGTGCCAGCAGCTTGGCCGCGGGGGTCTCTGGAAACACCATATATTTT.

This clone was detected only a few times. Here the CDR3 reads CASSEVEGGGYTF. The CDR3 nucleotides are TGTGCCAGCAGTGAGGTAGAGGGAGGGGGCTACACCTTC. The chain has TRBV2 and TRBJ1-2; D gene unclear. Germline CDR1 reads SNHLY; CDR2 reads FYNNEI. The CDR3 length is 13 residues. V shed 3 bases and J shed 8 bases, with 13 bases lying between them.

V gene TRBV15 combines with J gene TRBJ1-3; 7 positions match TRBD1. J was trimmed by 4 bases and V by 5 bases; bases with no gene match: 8. The CDR3 has 15 amino acids. CDR1 is LNHNV and CDR2 is YYDKDF in the germline V gene (reference sequence). The CDR3 region is CATSRTGQAGNTIYF. CDR3 bases: TGTGCCACCAGCCGGACAGGTCAGGCGGGAAACACCATATATTTT.

Only one count was recorded for this clone. V and J are TRBV5-5 and TRBJ2-2; TRBD2 matches at 7 bases. The CDR3 extends over 16 amino acids. V trimming: 1 base; J trimming: 3 bases; junction bases outside the gene matches: 6. Germline V CDR1 and CDR2: SGHKS, YYEKEE (reference sequence). Here the CDR3 reads CASSLSGLGDTGELFF. In DNA form, the CDR3 reads TGTGCCAGCAGCTTGTCAGGACTAGGGGACACCGGGGAGCTGTTTTTT. The variable domain in full, completed from reference TRBV5-5 and TRBJ2-2, reads DAGVTQSPTHLIKTRGQQVTLRCSPISGHKSVSWYQQVLGQGPQFIFQYYEKEERGRGNFPDRFSARQFPNYSSELNVNALLLGDSALYLCASSLSGLGDTGELFFGEGSRLTVL.

The rearrangement links TRBV15 to TRBJ2-2; D is uncertain. Germline lookup yields CDR1 LNHNV and CDR2 YYDKDF (reference sequence). V lost 0 bases and J 1 base, leaving 6 bases between the germline ends. The CDR3 is 15 residues long. CDR3 sequence (DNA): TGTGCCACCAGCAGAGACAGGAGGAACACCGGGGAGCTGTTTTTT. Protein sequence: CATSRDRRNTGELFF.

This sequence joins TRBV27 and TRBJ2-7; no firm D call. Germline V gene lookup returns CDR1 MNHEY and CDR2 SMNVEV (reference sequence). The CDR3 is 13 residues long. V was shortened by 3 bases and J by 6 bases, with 12 bases between the two germline ends. CDR3 nucleotide sequence: TGTGCCAGCAGTTTGGTGCAGAATAGCGAGCAGTACTTC. This gives the protein CASSLVQNSEQYF.

This rearrangement joins TRBV5-1 to TRBJ2-1; no reliable D call. Germline lookup yields CDR1 SGHRS and CDR2 YFSETQ. Trimming took 0 bases from V and 5 from J, leaving 12 bases between them. This CDR3 comprises 15 residues. The CDR3 sequence is CASSLDGQPDNEQFF. CDR3 in DNA: TGCGCCAGCAGCTTGGACGGGCAGCCTGACAATGAGCAGTTCTTC.

The genes are TRBV5-8 and TRBJ1-6, with TRBD1 identical over 7 bases. Unmatched junction bases numbered 2, after V lost 0 bases and J lost 8 bases. CDR1 and CDR2 (germline): SGHTS, YDEGEE. This CDR3 spans 14 amino acids. The CDR3 coding sequence is TGTGCCAGCAGCTTGGTCAGGGGGGATTCACCCCTCCACTTT. This translates into CASSLVRGDSPLHF.

The chain couples TRBV5-4 to TRBJ2-2, with 15 bases aligning to TRBD2. CDR1 and CDR2 from the germline V gene are SGHNT and YYREEE (reference sequence). Germline trimming cut 4 bases from V and 4 bases from J; bases unmatched to any gene: 8. There are 18 residues in the CDR3. Here the CDR3 DNA reads TGTGCCAGCAGCCTCCGGACTAGCGGGGGGGTTATCACCGGGGAGCTGTTTTTT. Its protein product is CASSLRTSGGVITGELFF.

The chain employs TRBV7-9 and TRBJ2-6; 7 bases map to TRBD1. Germline loops: CDR1 SEHNR, CDR2 FQNEAQ (reference sequence). The CDR3 is made up of 15 amino acids. The J segment lost 2 bases and the V segment lost 4 bases, leaving 2 bases of the junction unmatched. CDR3 nucleotide sequence: TGTGCCAGCAGCTCGGGACAGCCTGGGGCCAACGTCCTGACTTTC. It encodes CASSSGQPGANVLTF.

The chain is built from TRBV4-1 and TRBJ2-3, with D possibly being TRBD1 (5 bases). The V gene lost 1 base and the J gene lost 8 bases, with 10 bases spanning the gap. The CDR3 spans 13 residues. The germline V gene encodes CDR1 MGHRA and CDR2 YSYEKL. The CDR3 nucleotides read TGCGCCAGCAGCCAAGCCAGGGAAAGTACGCAGTATTTT. It translates to CASSQARESTQYF.

The chain recombines TRBV7-9 with TRBJ2-7; 9 bases align to TRBD1. CDR1 and CDR2 (germline): SEHNR, FQNEAQ (reference sequence). The CDR3 is made up of 14 amino acids. V trimming: 5 bases; J trimming: 7 bases; junction bases outside the gene matches: 9. The CDR3 reads CASSPGTGLGEQYF. The CDR3 DNA follows: TGTGCCAGCAGCCCCGGGACAGGGCTGGGTGAGCAGTACTTC.

This chain connects TRBV5-1 to TRBJ2-2, with TRBD2 as a possible D gene (6 bases). V was clipped by 4 bases and J by 1 base, with 14 bases between them. Germline CDR1 SGHRS, CDR2 YFSETQ. The CDR3 totals 16 residues. CDR3 residues: CASSPVPGLNTGELFF. The CDR3 bases are TGCGCCAGCAGCCCGGTACCGGGACTGAACACCGGGGAGCTGTTTTTT.

The CDR3 here is CASSGTTYQPQHF. In nucleotides, the CDR3 is TGTGCCAGCAGTGGCACCACCTATCAGCCCCAGCATTTT. The chain recombines TRBV2 with TRBJ1-5, with D uncertain. The CDR3 extends over 13 amino acids. V was pared by 4 bases and J by 5 bases, with 9 bases between. The germline V gene has CDR1 SNHLY and CDR2 FYNNEI.

This chain uses TRBV2 with TRBJ2-5; TRBD1 is a possible D gene (6 bases). The CDR3 sequence is 14 residues long. The germline V gene encodes CDR1 SNHLY and CDR2 FYNNEI. The V end lost 6 bases, the J end lost 1 base, and 12 bases lay between the germline ends. The CDR3 DNA follows: TGTGCCAGCAGCATAACAGGGTCCCAAGAGACCCAGTACTTC. The encoded protein is CASSITGSQETQYF.

The chain couples TRBV27 to TRBJ1-3; D not certain. CDR3 size: 17 residues. V was cut by 1 base and J by 4 bases, with 17 bases left in between. Looked up from germline, CDR1 is MNHEY and CDR2 is SMNVEV (reference sequence). CDR3 nucleotides: TGTGCCAGCAGTTTATTTGGCAGACCGTCTCTGGGAAACACCATATATTTT. This sequence encodes CASSLFGRPSLGNTIYF.

V gene TRBV6-1 combines with J gene TRBJ2-1; 7 bases align to TRBD2. This CDR3 is built from 13 residues. V lost 4 bases to trimming and J lost 4 bases; unmatched junction nucleotides: 1. CDR1 MNHNS and CDR2 SASEGT come from the germline V gene. The CDR3 reads CASSASGYNEQFF. The CDR3 nucleotides read TGTGCCAGCAGTGCTAGCGGTTACAATGAGCAGTTCTTC.

The CDR3 bases are TGTGCCAGCAGTGCCCACGGGGGGCACTATGGCTACACCTTC. It translates to CASSAHGGHYGYTF. The chain has TRBV6-5 and TRBJ1-2; D is perhaps TRBD1 (6 bases). The CDR3 is 14 residues long. V lost 5 bases and J lost 3, with 13 bases in between. Germline loops: CDR1 MNHEY, CDR2 SVGAGI.

The CDR3 is CASSVEGPGGSPLHF. CDR3 bases: TGTGCCAGCAGCGTAGAGGGGCCTGGTGGTTCACCCCTCCACTTT. The chain has TRBV9 and TRBJ1-6; perhaps TRBD1 as D (5 bases). The CDR3 has 15 amino acids. The germline CDR1 and CDR2 sequences are SGDLS and YYNGEE. V lost 0 bases and J 9 bases, leaving 13 bases between the germline ends. The complete variable domain, with remaining parts taken from reference TRBV9 and TRBJ1-6, reads DSGVTQTPKHLITATGQRVTLRCSPRSGDLSVYWYQQSLDQGLQFLIQYYNGEERAKGNILERFSAQQFPDLHSELNLSSLELGDSALYFCASSVEGPGGSPLHFGNGTRLTVT.

The chain carries TRBV5-1 and TRBJ1-1; D remains unclear. The CDR3 has 15 amino acids. Trimming stripped 0 bases from V and 1 base from J, with 10 bases between. Looked up from germline, CDR1 is SGHRS and CDR2 is YFSETQ. The CDR3 bases are TGCGCCAGCAGCTTGGGGGCAGCAAGGAACACTGAAGCTTTCTTT. Protein sequence: CASSLGAARNTEAFF.